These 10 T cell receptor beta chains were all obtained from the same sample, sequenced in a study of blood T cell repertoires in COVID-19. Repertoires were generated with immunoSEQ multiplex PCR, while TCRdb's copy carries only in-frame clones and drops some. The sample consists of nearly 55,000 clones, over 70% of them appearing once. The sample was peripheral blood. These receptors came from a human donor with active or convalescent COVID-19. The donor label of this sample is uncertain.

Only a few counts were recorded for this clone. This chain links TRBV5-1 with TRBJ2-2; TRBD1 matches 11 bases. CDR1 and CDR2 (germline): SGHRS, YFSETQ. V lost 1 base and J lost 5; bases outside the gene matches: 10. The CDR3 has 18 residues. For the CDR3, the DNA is TGCGCCAGCAGCTTGCCCCGGGACAGGGGGGCCAATACCGGGGAGCTGTTTTTT. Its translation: CASSLPRDRGANTGELFF. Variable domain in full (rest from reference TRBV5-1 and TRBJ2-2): KAGVTQTPRYLIKTRGQQVTLSCSPISGHRSVSWYQQTPGQGLQFLFEYFSETQRNKGNFPGRFSGRQFSNSRSEMNVSTLELGDSALYLCASSLPRDRGANTGELFFGEGSRLTVL.

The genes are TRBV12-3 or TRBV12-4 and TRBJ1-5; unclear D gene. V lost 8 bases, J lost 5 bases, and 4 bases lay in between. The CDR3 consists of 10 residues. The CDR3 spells CASGHQPQHF. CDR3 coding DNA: TGTGCCAGCGGCCATCAGCCCCAGCATTTT.

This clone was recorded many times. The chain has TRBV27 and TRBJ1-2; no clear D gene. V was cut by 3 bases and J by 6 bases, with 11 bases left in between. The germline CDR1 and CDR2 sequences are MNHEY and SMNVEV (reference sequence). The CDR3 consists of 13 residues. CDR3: CASSFWGGDGYTF. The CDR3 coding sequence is TGTGCCAGCAGTTTTTGGGGAGGTGATGGCTACACCTTC.

The DNA for the CDR3 is TGTGCCATCAGTGAGGAACAGGGGAGCCGGCCCCAGCATTTT. Its protein product is CAISEEQGSRPQHF. The J gene is TRBJ1-5, the V gene TRBV10-3, with 7 bases fitting TRBD1. Germline lookup yields CDR1 ENHRY and CDR2 SYGVKD. V dropped 2 bases and J dropped 9; count of bases not matched to a gene: 7. This CDR3 contains 14 residues.

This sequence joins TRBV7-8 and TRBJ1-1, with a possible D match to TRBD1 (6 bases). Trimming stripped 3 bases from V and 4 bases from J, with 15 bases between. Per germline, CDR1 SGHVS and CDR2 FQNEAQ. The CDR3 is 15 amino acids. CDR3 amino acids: CASSFQGSRGTEAFF. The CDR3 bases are TGTGCCAGCAGCTTTCAGGGGAGCCGGGGCACTGAAGCTTTCTTT.

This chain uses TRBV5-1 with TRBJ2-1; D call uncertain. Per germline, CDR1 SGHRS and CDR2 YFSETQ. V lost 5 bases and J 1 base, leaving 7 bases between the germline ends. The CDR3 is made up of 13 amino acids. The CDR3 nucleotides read TGCGCCAGCAGTCCTGTATCCTACAATGAGCAGTTCTTC. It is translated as CASSPVSYNEQFF.

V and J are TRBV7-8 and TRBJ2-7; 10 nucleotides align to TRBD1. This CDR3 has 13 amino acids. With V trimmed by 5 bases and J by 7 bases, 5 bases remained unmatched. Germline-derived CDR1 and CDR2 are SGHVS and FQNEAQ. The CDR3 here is CASSRDRGREQYF. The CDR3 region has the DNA TGTGCCAGCAGCCGGGACAGGGGTCGTGAGCAGTACTTC.

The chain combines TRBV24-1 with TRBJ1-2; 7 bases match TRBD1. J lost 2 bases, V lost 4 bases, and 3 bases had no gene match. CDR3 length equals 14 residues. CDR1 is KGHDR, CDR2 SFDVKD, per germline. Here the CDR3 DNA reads TGTGCCACCAGTGAAGTAGGGGGCAACTATGGCTACACCTTC. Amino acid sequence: CATSEVGGNYGYTF.

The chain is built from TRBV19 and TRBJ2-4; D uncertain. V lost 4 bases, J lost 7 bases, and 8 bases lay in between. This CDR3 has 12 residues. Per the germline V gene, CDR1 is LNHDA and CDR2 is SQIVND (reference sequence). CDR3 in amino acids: CASSTYANIQYF. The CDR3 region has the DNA TGTGCCAGTAGTACCTACGCCAACATTCAGTACTTC.

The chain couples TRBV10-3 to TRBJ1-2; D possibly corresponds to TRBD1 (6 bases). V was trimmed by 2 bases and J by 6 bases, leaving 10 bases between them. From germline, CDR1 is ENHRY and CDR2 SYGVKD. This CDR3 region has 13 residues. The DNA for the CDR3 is TGTGCCATCAGTGAGAGGGACATCAATGGCTACACCTTC. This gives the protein CAISERDINGYTF.